This TCR beta chain was obtained from a study of T cell responses to AZD1222 COVID-19 vaccine. Points from the study as a whole: Across spike, vaccine-associated CD4 TCRs were found, dominant at 160-218 and 743-854. Clonal diversity was possibly underestimated; the donors were predominantly white British and more often female. Spike-specific TCR depth and breadth grew after two AZD1222 doses.

Method: immunoSEQ multiplex PCR; TCRdb's copy keeps in-frame clones and lacks some. The top ten clones hold less than 5.5% of a sample with tens of thousands of clones, about nine tenths of them seen once. CDR1 is KGHSH, CDR2 LQKENI, per germline. With V trimmed by 2 bases and J by 1 base, 11 bases remained unmatched. This CDR3 spans 19 amino acids. As concerns this clone: Its specificity is unknown.

This sequence joins TRBV18 and TRBJ1-3; 10 nucleotides match TRBD1. This sequence originates from an adult in good health. Sequences were derived from peripheral blood, sampled on day 0 of MenACWY control vaccination. The CDR3 sequence is CASSPVSGGQGRSGNTIYF. For the CDR3, the DNA is TGTGCCAGCTCACCAGTTTCCGGGGGACAGGGGAGATCTGGAAACACCATATATTTT. The full variable domain, completed using reference TRBV18 and TRBJ1-3, is NAGVMQNPRHLVRRRGQEARLRCSPMKGHSHVYWYRQLPEEGLKFMVYLQKENIIDESGMPKERFSAEFPKEGPSILRIQQVVRGDSAAYFCASSPVSGGQGRSGNTIYFGEGSWLTVV.